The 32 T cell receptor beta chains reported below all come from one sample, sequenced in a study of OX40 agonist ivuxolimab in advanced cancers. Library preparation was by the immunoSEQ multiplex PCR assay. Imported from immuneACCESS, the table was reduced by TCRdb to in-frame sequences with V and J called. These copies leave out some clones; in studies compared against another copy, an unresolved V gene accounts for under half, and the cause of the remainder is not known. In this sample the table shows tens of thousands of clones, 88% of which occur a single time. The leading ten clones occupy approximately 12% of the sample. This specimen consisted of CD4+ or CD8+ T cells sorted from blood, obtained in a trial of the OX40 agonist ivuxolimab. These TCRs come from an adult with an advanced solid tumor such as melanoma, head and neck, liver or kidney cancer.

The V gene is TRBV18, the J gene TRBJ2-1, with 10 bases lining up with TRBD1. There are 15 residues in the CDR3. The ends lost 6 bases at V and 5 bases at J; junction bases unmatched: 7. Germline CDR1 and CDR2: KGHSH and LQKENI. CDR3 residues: CASSPGTGVHNEQFF. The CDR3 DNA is TGTGCCAGCTCCCCCGGGACAGGGGTCCACAATGAGCAGTTCTTC.

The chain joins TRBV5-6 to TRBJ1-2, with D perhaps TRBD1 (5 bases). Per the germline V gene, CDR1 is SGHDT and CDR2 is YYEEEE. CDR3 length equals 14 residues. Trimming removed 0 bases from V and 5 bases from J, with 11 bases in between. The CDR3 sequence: CASSLGQISYGYTF. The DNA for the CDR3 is TGTGCCAGCAGCTTGGGACAGATTTCTTATGGCTACACCTTC.

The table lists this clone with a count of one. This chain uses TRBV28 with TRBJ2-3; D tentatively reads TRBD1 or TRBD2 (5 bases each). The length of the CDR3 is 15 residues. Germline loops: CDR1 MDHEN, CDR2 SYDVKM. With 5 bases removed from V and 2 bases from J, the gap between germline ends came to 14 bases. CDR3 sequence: CASSRRGADTDTQYF. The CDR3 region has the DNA TGTGCCAGCAGTAGACGAGGGGCGGACACAGATACGCAGTATTTT.

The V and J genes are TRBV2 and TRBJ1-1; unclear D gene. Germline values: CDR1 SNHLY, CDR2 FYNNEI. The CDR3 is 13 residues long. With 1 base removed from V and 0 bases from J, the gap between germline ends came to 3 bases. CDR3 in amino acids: CASSEGMNTEAFF. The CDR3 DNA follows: TGTGCCAGCAGTGAAGGAATGAACACTGAAGCTTTCTTT.

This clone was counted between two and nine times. CDR3 DNA: TGTGCCATCAGTGAGGAGCCCCCTCGGCCCCAGCATTTT. Translated: CAISEEPPRPQHF. The V call is TRBV10-3, the J call TRBJ1-5; D ambiguous. The CDR3 is made up of 13 amino acids. CDR1 is ENHRY, CDR2 SYGVKD, per germline. Trimming removed 2 bases from V and 9 bases from J, with 11 bases in between.

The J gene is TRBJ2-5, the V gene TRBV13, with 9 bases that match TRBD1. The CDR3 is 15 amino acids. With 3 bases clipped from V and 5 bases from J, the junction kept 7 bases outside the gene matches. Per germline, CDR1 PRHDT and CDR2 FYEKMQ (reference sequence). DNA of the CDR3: TGTGCCAGCAGCTTCTCAACAGGGGGCAGGGAGACCCAGTACTTC. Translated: CASSFSTGGRETQYF.

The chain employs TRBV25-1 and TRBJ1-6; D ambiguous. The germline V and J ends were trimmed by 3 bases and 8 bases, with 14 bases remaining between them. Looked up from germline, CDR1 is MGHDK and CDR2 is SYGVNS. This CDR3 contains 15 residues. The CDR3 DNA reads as TGTGCCAGCAGTGACGTAACAGCTTCTTATTCACCCCTCCACTTT. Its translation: CASSDVTASYSPLHF.

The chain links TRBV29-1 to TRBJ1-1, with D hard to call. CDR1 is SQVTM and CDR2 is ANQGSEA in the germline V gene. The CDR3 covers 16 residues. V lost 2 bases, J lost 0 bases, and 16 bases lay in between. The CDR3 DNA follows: TGCAGCGTTGAACTCCGGGAGGGCAGAATGAACACTGAAGCTTTCTTT. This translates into CSVELREGRMNTEAFF.

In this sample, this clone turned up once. CDR3 nucleotide sequence: TGTGCCAGCAGTCCTACGGACGGTCTTGGGTATGGCTACACCTTC. This sequence encodes CASSPTDGLGYGYTF. The rearrangement links TRBV6-5 to TRBJ1-2; no firm D call. V lost 5 bases and J lost 5, with 18 bases in between. CDR3 length equals 15 residues. Germline V gives CDR1 MNHEY, CDR2 SVGAGI.

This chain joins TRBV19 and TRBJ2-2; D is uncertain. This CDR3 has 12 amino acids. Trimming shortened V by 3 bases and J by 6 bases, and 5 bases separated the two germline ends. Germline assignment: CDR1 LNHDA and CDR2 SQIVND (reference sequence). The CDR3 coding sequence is TGTGCCAGTAGTATGGGTTCCGGGGAGCTGTTTTTT. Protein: CASSMGSGELFF.

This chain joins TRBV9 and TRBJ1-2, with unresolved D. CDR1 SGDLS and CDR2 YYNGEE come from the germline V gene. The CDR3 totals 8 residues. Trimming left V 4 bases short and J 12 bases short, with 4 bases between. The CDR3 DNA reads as TGTGCCAGCAGCTCCAACACCTTC. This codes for CASSSNTF.

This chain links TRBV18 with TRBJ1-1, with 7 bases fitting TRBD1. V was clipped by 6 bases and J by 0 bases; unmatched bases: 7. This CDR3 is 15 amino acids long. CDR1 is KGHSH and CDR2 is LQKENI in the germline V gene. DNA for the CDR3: TGTGCCAGCTCCCCCGACAGGGTAATGAACACTGAAGCTTTCTTT. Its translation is CASSPDRVMNTEAFF.

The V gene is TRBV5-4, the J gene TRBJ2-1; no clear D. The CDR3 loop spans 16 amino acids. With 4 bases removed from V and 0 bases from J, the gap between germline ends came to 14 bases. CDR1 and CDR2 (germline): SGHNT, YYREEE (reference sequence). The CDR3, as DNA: TGTGCCAGCAGCCCGGTCGTCTTGAGCTCCTACAATGAGCAGTTCTTC. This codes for CASSPVVLSSYNEQFF.

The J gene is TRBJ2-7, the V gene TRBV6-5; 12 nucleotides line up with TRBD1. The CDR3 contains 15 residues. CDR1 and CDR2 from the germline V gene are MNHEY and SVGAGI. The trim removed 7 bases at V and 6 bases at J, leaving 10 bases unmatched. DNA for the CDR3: TGTGCCAGCACCCGTATGGGACAGGGGGCTAGCGAGCAGTACTTC. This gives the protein CASTRMGQGASEQYF.

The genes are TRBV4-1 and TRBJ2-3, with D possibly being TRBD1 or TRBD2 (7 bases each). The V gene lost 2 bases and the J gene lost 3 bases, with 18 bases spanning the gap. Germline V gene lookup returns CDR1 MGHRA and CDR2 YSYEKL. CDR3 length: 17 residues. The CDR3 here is CASSQLPREGATDTQYF. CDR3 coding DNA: TGCGCCAGCAGCCAACTACCGAGGGAGGGGGCGACAGATACGCAGTATTTT.

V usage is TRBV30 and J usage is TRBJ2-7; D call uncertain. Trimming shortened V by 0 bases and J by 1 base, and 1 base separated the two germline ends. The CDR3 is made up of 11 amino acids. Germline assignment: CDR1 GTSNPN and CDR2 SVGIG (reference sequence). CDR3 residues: CAWSVSYEQYF. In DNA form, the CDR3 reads TGTGCCTGGAGTGTATCCTACGAGCAGTACTTC.

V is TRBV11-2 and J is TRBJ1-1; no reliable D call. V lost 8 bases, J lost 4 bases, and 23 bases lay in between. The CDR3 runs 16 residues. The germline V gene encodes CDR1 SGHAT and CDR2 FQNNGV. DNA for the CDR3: TGTGCCAGCGCAGACTCCACTTCCCTTCTGGGCACTGAAGCTTTCTTT. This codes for CASADSTSLLGTEAFF. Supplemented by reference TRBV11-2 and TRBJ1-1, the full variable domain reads EAGVAQSPRYKIIEKRQSVAFWCNPISGHATLYWYQQILGQGPKLLIQFQNNGVVDDSQLPKDRFSAERLKGVDSTLKIQPAKLEDSAVYLCASADSTSLLGTEAFFGQGTRLTVV.

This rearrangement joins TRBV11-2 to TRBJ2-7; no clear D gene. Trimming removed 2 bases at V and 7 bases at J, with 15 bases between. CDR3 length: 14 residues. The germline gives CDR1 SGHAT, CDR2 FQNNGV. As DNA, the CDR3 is TGTGCCAGCAGCTTATACCCCGGTCCGGTGGAGCAGTACTTC. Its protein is CASSLYPGPVEQYF.

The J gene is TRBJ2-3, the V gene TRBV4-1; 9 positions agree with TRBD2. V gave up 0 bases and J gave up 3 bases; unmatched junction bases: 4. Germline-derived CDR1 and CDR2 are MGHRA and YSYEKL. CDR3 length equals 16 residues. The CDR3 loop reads CASSQDIGLATDTQYF. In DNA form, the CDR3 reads TGCGCCAGCAGCCAAGATATCGGACTAGCGACAGATACGCAGTATTTT.

The CDR3 bases are TGTGCCAGCAGTTTGGGAATCTCCTACGAGCAGTACTTC. As protein: CASSLGISYEQYF. The chain couples TRBV27 to TRBJ2-7, with D hard to call. Trimming pared 3 bases from V and 0 bases from J, leaving 6 bases between. The CDR3 is 13 residues long. Germline CDR1 and CDR2: MNHEY and SMNVEV (reference sequence).

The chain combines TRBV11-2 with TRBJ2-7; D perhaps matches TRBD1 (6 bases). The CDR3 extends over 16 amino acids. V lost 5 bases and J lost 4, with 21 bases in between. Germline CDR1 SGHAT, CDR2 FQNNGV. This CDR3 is CASSRGWDTLIYEQYF. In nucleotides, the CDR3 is TGTGCCAGCAGCCGGGGATGGGACACGCTGATTTACGAGCAGTACTTC. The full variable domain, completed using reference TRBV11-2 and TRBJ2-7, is EAGVAQSPRYKIIEKRQSVAFWCNPISGHATLYWYQQILGQGPKLLIQFQNNGVVDDSQLPKDRFSAERLKGVDSTLKIQPAKLEDSAVYLCASSRGWDTLIYEQYFGPGTRLTVT.

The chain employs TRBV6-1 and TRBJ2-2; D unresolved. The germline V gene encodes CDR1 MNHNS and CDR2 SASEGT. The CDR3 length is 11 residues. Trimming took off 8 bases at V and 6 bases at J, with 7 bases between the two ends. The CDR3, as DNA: TGTGCCAGCGTGATCCCCGGGGAGCTGTTTTTT. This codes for CASVIPGELFF.

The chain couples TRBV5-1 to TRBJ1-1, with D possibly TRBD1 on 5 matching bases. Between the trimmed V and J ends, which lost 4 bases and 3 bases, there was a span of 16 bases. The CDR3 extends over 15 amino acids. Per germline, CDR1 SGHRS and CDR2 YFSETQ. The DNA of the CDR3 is TGCGCCAGCAGCCCACCGTCGCGGGGGGACACTGAAGCTTTCTTT. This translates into CASSPPSRGDTEAFF.

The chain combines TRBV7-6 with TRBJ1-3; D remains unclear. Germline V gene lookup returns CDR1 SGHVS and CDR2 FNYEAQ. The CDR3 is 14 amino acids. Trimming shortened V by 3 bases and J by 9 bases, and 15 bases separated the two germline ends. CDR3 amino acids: CASSLVGLEGTIYF. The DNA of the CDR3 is TGTGCCAGCAGCTTGGTTGGGTTAGAGGGCACCATATATTTT.

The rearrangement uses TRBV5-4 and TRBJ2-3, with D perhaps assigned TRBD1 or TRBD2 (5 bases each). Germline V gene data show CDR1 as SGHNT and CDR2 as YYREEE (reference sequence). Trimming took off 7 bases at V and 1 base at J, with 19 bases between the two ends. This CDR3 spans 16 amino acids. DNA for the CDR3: TGTGCCAGCCGCCTCGGAGTGGGACCCCGCACAGATACGCAGTATTTT. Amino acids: CASRLGVGPRTDTQYF.

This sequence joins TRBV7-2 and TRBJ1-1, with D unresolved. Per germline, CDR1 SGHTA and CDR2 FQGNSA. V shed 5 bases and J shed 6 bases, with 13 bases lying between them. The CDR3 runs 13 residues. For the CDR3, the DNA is TGTGCCAGCAGCCCTGCATTCCTGTCTGAAGCTTTCTTT. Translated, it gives CASSPAFLSEAFF.

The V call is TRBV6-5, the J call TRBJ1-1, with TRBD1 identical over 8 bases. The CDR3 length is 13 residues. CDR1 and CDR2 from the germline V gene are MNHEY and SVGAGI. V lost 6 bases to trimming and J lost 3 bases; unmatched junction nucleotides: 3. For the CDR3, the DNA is TGTGCCAGCAGGGACAGGGCGGACACTGAAGCTTTCTTT. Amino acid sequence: CASRDRADTEAFF.

CDR3 DNA sequence: TGTGCCAGCAGTTACGACGGGAGGGGGTGGAGGCAGTATTTT. This sequence encodes CASSYDGRGWRQYF. This chain joins TRBV6-5 and TRBJ2-3; TRBD2 matches at 8 bases. CDR3 size: 14 residues. Losses at the gene ends were 2 bases for V and 11 bases for J; bases not matched to a gene: 9. Germline V gene data show CDR1 as MNHEY and CDR2 as SVGAGI.

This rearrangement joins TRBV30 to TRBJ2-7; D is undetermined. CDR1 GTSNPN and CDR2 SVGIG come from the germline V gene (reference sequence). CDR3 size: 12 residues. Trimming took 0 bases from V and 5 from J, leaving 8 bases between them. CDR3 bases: TGTGCCTGGAGTGTACAAATGGACGAGCAGTACTTC. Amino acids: CAWSVQMDEQYF.

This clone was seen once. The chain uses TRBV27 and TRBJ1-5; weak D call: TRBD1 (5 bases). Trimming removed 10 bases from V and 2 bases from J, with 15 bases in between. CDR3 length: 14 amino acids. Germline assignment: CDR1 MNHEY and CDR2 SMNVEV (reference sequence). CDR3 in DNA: TGTGCCACCACCCCCCGGGGCGGCAATCAGCCCCAGCATTTT. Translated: CATTPRGGNQPQHF.

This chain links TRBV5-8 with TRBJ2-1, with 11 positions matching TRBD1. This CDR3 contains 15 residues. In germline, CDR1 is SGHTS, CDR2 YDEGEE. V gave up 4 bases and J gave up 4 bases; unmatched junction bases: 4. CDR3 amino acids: CASSARDRGYNEQFF. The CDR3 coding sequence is TGTGCCAGCAGCGCCCGGGACAGGGGGTACAATGAGCAGTTCTTC.

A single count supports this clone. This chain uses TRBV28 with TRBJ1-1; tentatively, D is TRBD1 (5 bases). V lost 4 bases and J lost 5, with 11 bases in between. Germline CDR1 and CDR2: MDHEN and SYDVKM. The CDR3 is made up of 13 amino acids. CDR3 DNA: TGTGCCAGCAGTTGGGGCACAGGAACTGAAGCTTTCTTT. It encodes CASSWGTGTEAFF.